This T cell receptor (beta chain) was profiled in a study of T cells in Graves' hyperthyroidism and ophthalmopathy. On the study more broadly: Peripheral blood was obtained at initial diagnosis, preceding any treatment. Study observations and caveats: Peripheral blood also featured most of the thyroid clonotypes expanded above 0.001.

Subjects aged 18 to 65 presented with newly diagnosed hyperthyroidism of less than 2 months' duration. Approximately 10 ml of fresh peripheral blood supplied the PBMCs. As to this clonotype: What it binds is not known. This could be a read error, since a much larger clone is one nucleotide away.

Amplification yielded TCR beta CDR3 regions, with RNA transcripts as the source. First-round RT-PCR with HTBI primers amplified the TCR CDR3 region. In TCRdb, the multiplex PCR reads were re-called with MiXCR into one record per CDR3 protein. Of just under 750,000 distinct CDR3 sequences in the sample, around 40% were seen once. Germline assignment: CDR1 SGHTA and CDR2 FQGNSA. The CDR3 totals 15 residues. V was clipped by 1 base and J by 7 bases, with 16 bases between them. This receptor was identified in a woman in her thirties or forties with Graves' hyperthyroidism. This sequence joins TRBV7-2 and TRBJ2-5; D is perhaps TRBD2 (5 bases). The sequencing sample was made of blood. CDR3 loop: CASSLDGLGPVTQYF. The CDR3 bases are TGTGCCAGCAGCTTAGATGGACTTGGGCCCGTGACCCAGTACTTC. The full variable domain, completed using reference TRBV7-2 and TRBJ2-5, is GAGVSQSPSNKVTEKGKDVELRCDPISGHTALYWYRQSLGQGLEFLIYFQGNSAPDKSGLPSDRFSAERTGGSVSTLTIQRTQQEDSAVYLCASSLDGLGPVTQYFGPGTRLLVL.